These 27 T cell receptor beta chains share one sample of origin, sequenced in a study of cytomegalovirus exposure and HLA in healthy donors. 60 Vbeta and 13 Jbeta primers were used in PCR. Using immunoSEQ multiplex PCR, the repertoire was profiled, and TCRdb retains in-frame clones only, with some absent. In the table there are approximately 240,000 clones, roughly 91% of which are singletons. The specimen was PBMCs. The receptors stem from a woman under 30 in good health and CMV-seronegative.

The chain couples TRBV6-1 to TRBJ2-1, with 8 bases identical to TRBD2. Germline values: CDR1 MNHNS, CDR2 SASEGT. The CDR3 totals 15 residues. The J segment lost 7 bases and the V segment lost 2 bases, leaving 7 bases of the junction unmatched. This CDR3 is CASSERTSSLNEQFF. In DNA form, the CDR3 reads TGTGCCAGCAGTGAACGGACTAGCAGTTTGAATGAGCAGTTCTTC.

Points on this clone: Other DNA sequences in this sample translate to the same CDR3. The V call is TRBV5-1, the J call TRBJ1-2; D possibly corresponds to TRBD1 (5 bases). Trimming stripped 2 bases from V and 8 bases from J, with 13 bases between. CDR1 is SGHRS, CDR2 YFSETQ, per germline. CDR3 length equals 13 residues. The CDR3 region has the DNA TGCGCCAGCAGCTTAGACAAGCGGGGCGGCTACACCTTC. Its translation is CASSLDKRGGYTF.

This clone was observed a few times. The rearrangement links TRBV5-1 to TRBJ1-1; possibly TRBD1 for D (6 bases). The V gene's germline CDR1 is SGHRS and CDR2 YFSETQ. There are 16 residues in the CDR3. Trimming cost V 0 bases and J 4 bases, with 16 bases left between them. DNA of the CDR3: TGCGCCAGCAGCTTGGTGCCAGGGGAGTTGACCACTGAAGCTTTCTTT. It yields the protein CASSLVPGELTTEAFF.

For this clone: Other DNA sequences in the same sample also yield this CDR3. J is TRBJ2-3 and V is TRBV5-1; unclear D gene. Trimming stripped 0 bases from V and 0 bases from J, with 8 bases between. The CDR3 is 15 amino acids. In germline, CDR1 is SGHRS, CDR2 YFSETQ. Here the CDR3 reads CASSLAVASTDTQYF. The CDR3 DNA follows: TGCGCCAGCAGCTTGGCGGTAGCTAGCACAGATACGCAGTATTTT. Variable domain in full (rest from reference TRBV5-1 and TRBJ2-3): KAGVTQTPRYLIKTRGQQVTLSCSPISGHRSVSWYQQTPGQGLQFLFEYFSETQRNKGNFPGRFSGRQFSNSRSEMNVSTLELGDSALYLCASSLAVASTDTQYFGPGTRLTVL.

The chain carries TRBV28 and TRBJ1-4; tentatively, D is TRBD1 (5 bases). The CDR3 loop spans 15 amino acids. Germline V lookup: CDR1 MDHEN, CDR2 SYDVKM. Trimming took off 6 bases at V and 3 bases at J, with 14 bases between the two ends. CDR3 protein: CASSVRGGANEKLFF. CDR3 sequence (DNA): TGTGCCAGCAGCGTTCGGGGGGGTGCTAATGAAAAACTGTTTTTT. Looking up the rest from reference TRBV28 and TRBJ1-4 gives the full variable domain: DVKVTQSSRYLVKRTGEKVFLECVQDMDHENMFWYRQDPGLGLRLIYFSYDVKMKEKGDIPEGYSVSREKKERFSLILESASTNQTSMYLCASSVRGGANEKLFFGSGTQLSVL.

This chain links TRBV7-2 with TRBJ2-5; 7 nucleotides agree with TRBD2. Germline trimming cut 3 bases from V and 5 bases from J; bases unmatched to any gene: 6. The CDR3 length is 14 residues. CDR1 is SGHTA, CDR2 FQGNSA, per germline. For the CDR3, the DNA is TGTGCCAGCAGCTTGGGGGGGTGGGGGGAGACCCAGTACTTC. It is translated as CASSLGGWGETQYF.

The rearrangement links TRBV19 to TRBJ2-3, with 8 bases identical to TRBD2. Per germline, CDR1 LNHDA and CDR2 SQIVND (reference sequence). After removal of 3 bases from V and 2 bases from J, the junction contained 4 bases not matched to a gene. The CDR3 has 15 amino acids. The CDR3 loop reads CASSILAGPTDTQYF. CDR3 sequence (DNA): TGTGCCAGTAGTATCCTAGCGGGTCCCACAGATACGCAGTATTTT.

This chain connects TRBV7-2 to TRBJ2-1; 14 positions agree with TRBD2. Germline trimming cut 5 bases from V and 5 bases from J; bases unmatched to any gene: 8. This CDR3 spans 17 amino acids. From germline, CDR1 is SGHTA and CDR2 FQGNSA. Here the CDR3 reads CASSLRLAGGRDNEQFF. Here the CDR3 DNA reads TGTGCCAGCAGCCTGAGACTAGCGGGAGGGCGGGACAATGAGCAGTTCTTC.

The CDR3: CASSYGQGTEKLFF. In DNA, the CDR3 is TGTGCCAGCAGTTATGGACAGGGTACTGAAAAACTGTTTTTT. V gene TRBV6-5 combines with J gene TRBJ1-4; 8 nucleotides agree with TRBD1. The CDR3 extends over 14 amino acids. J was trimmed by 7 bases and V by 3 bases; bases with no gene match: 4. The germline gives CDR1 MNHEY, CDR2 SVGAGI.

DNA for the CDR3: TGCACCAGCAGCCACGGAGACCCGGGACTACCGAACCAAGAGACCCAGTACTTC. Amino acids: CTSSHGDPGLPNQETQYF. J is TRBJ2-5 and V is TRBV1; the D call of TRBD2 is as the table states it, not checked on the DNA. TRBV1 is a pseudogene segment. The CDR3 has 18 residues.

The chain couples TRBV10-3 to TRBJ2-7, with a tentative D call TRBD1 (8 bases). Germline V CDR1 and CDR2: ENHRY, SYGVKD. The germline V and J ends were trimmed by 10 bases and 1 base, with 29 bases remaining between them. This CDR3 spans 18 amino acids. The CDR3 nucleotides read TGTGCCACCGCACCTACAAGAGACCAACAGGGGGGGTCCTACGAGCAGTACTTC. Its protein product is CATAPTRDQQGGSYEQYF.

This chain joins TRBV4-3 and TRBJ1-5; D call uncertain. Germline V CDR1 and CDR2: LGHNA, YSLEER. The CDR3 spans 17 residues. Trimming stripped 0 bases from V and 0 bases from J, with 12 bases between. CDR3 nucleotides: TGCGCCAGCAGCCAAGACCCCAGGCTTCATAGCAATCAGCCCCAGCATTTT. It is translated as CASSQDPRLHSNQPQHF.

The V and J genes are TRBV7-4 and TRBJ1-5; 7 bases align to TRBD1. CDR3 length equals 13 residues. V dropped 6 bases and J dropped 7; count of bases not matched to a gene: 6. Germline CDR1 reads SGHVT; CDR2 reads SQSDAQ. The CDR3 region is CASRSQGGQPQHF. DNA for the CDR3: TGTGCCAGCAGGTCCCAGGGGGGCCAGCCCCAGCATTTT.

In this sample, this clone turned up a few times. The chain is built from TRBV5-8 and TRBJ2-2, with D tentatively TRBD2 (5 bases). V lost 3 bases, J lost 2 bases, and 14 bases lay in between. Germline V CDR1 and CDR2: SGHTS, YDEGEE. The CDR3 has 16 amino acids. CDR3 region: CASSSRAGLNTGELFF. CDR3 nucleotides: TGTGCCAGCAGCTCCCGGGCGGGCCTAAACACCGGGGAGCTGTTTTTT.

The V call is TRBV29-1, the J call TRBJ1-2; maybe TRBD1 (6 bases). The germline V and J ends were trimmed by 3 bases and 10 bases, with 15 bases remaining between them. CDR1 is SQVTM and CDR2 is ANQGSEA in the germline V gene. The CDR3 has 12 residues. CDR3: CSVEEGGGDYTF. CDR3 in DNA: TGCAGCGTTGAGGAGGGGGGGGGTGACTACACCTTC. The full variable domain, rest sourced from reference TRBV29-1 and TRBJ1-2, is SAVISQKPSRDICQRGTSLTIQCQVDSQVTMMFWYRQQPGQSLTLIATANQGSEATYESGFVIDKFPISRPNLTFSTLTVSNMSPEDSSIYLCSVEEGGGDYTFGSGTRLTVV.

The V and J genes are TRBV11-3 and TRBJ1-1, with D possibly matching TRBD1 (5 bases). V lost 3 bases to trimming and J lost 0 bases, with 17 bases between them. Germline V gene sequence: CDR1 SGHNT, CDR2 YENEEA. The CDR3 contains 17 residues. CDR3 bases: TGTGCCAGCAGCTTCGCCAGGGTGAGTCGCATGAACACTGAAGCTTTCTTT. Amino acids: CASSFARVSRMNTEAFF.

This chain joins TRBV10-3 and TRBJ2-3, with D perhaps matching TRBD2 (6 bases). Between the trimmed V and J ends, which lost 4 bases and 1 base, there was a span of 12 bases. The germline CDR1 and CDR2 sequences are ENHRY and SYGVKD. There are 15 residues in the CDR3. CDR3 bases: TGTGCCATCAGTGGAGCCGGGGAGGGCACAGATACGCAGTATTTT. Translating gives CAISGAGEGTDTQYF.

The rearrangement links TRBV10-1 to TRBJ1-6; D might be TRBD1 (6 bases). V was cut by 4 bases and J by 10 bases, with 14 bases left in between. This CDR3 is built from 14 residues. CDR1 and CDR2 from the germline V gene are WNHNN and SYGVQD (reference sequence). CDR3 in amino acids: CASSVNRAKSPLHF. The DNA for the CDR3 is TGCGCCAGCAGTGTGAACAGGGCGAAGTCACCCCTCCACTTT.

The V and J genes are TRBV5-1 and TRBJ2-5, with D perhaps matching TRBD1 (6 bases). This CDR3 has 13 residues. V lost 7 bases to trimming and J lost 2 bases, with 12 bases between them. In germline, CDR1 is SGHRS, CDR2 YFSETQ. The CDR3 sequence is CASRDIPQETQYF. CDR3 coding DNA: TGCGCCAGCCGGGACATACCACAAGAGACCCAGTACTTC.

This chain joins TRBV14 and TRBJ2-7, with 8 bases lining up with TRBD1. Trimming removed 1 base from V and 2 bases from J; junction bases left unmatched: 4. Germline CDR1 SGHDN, CDR2 FVKESK. The CDR3 loop spans 15 amino acids. In nucleotides, the CDR3 is TGTGCCAGCAGCCAAGGACAGGGGCGTACCTACGAGCAGTACTTC. As protein: CASSQGQGRTYEQYF.

The chain combines TRBV29-1 with TRBJ1-2; TRBD1 might be the D (6 bases). Germline V gene lookup returns CDR1 SQVTM and CDR2 ANQGSEA. Trimming took 1 base from V and 1 from J, leaving 13 bases between them. This CDR3 contains 15 residues. CDR3 in amino acids: CSVEGGTLVNYGYTF. The CDR3 bases are TGCAGCGTTGAAGGTGGGACACTCGTTAACTATGGCTACACCTTC.

The rearrangement joins TRBV7-2 to TRBJ2-7, with 12 bases aligning to TRBD2. The CDR3 spans 16 residues. Per germline, CDR1 SGHTA and CDR2 FQGNSA. The J segment lost 5 bases and the V segment lost 2 bases, leaving 7 bases of the junction unmatched. The CDR3 region is CASSLSRTSGVNEQYF. CDR3 bases: TGTGCCAGCAGCTTATCACGGACTAGCGGGGTCAACGAGCAGTACTTC.

The V call is TRBV5-1, the J call TRBJ2-2; a weak D match, TRBD1 (6 bases). Between the trimmed V and J ends, which lost 0 bases and 3 bases, there was a span of 15 bases. Germline V gene sequence: CDR1 SGHRS, CDR2 YFSETQ. The CDR3 covers 17 residues. The DNA of the CDR3 is TGCGCCAGCAGCTTGGTCTATGGGACAACTTACACCGGGGAGCTGTTTTTT. This translates into CASSLVYGTTYTGELFF.

The chain carries TRBV11-2 and TRBJ2-1, with 12 positions matching TRBD2. Trimming cost V 8 bases and J 15 bases; bases outside gene matches: 17. The CDR3 contains 15 residues. Germline values: CDR1 SGHAT, CDR2 FQNNGV. CDR3: CASGDGLAGGPGSFF. CDR3 sequence (DNA): TGTGCCAGCGGGGACGGGCTAGCGGGAGGGCCTGGGTCGTTCTTC.

The CDR3 here is CASSSMARDTGELFF. The CDR3 bases are TGCGCCAGCAGTTCCATGGCCAGGGACACCGGGGAGCTGTTTTTT. This chain uses TRBV10-1 with TRBJ2-2; possible D gene TRBD1, 5 bases. This CDR3 contains 15 residues. Germline CDR1 is WNHNN and CDR2 is SYGVQD (reference sequence). V lost 5 bases and J 3 bases, leaving 13 bases between the germline ends.

The chain employs TRBV7-2 and TRBJ2-5; D may be TRBD2 (5 bases). V was clipped by 5 bases and J by 7 bases, with 20 bases between them. CDR3 length: 15 amino acids. CDR1 SGHTA and CDR2 FQGNSA come from the germline V gene. DNA for the CDR3: TGTGCCAGCAGCCCAAAGGCGGCTAGCTGGGCGACCCAGTACTTC. Amino acid sequence: CASSPKAASWATQYF.

The rearrangement links TRBV21-1 to TRBJ2-7; the table assigns TRBD1, which was not confirmed against the DNA. TRBV21-1 is a pseudogene segment. The length of the CDR3 is 14 residues. The CDR3 DNA follows: TGTGCCAGCAGCTTTTTCACAGGTTCCTACGAGCAGTACTTC. As protein: CASSFFTGSYEQYF.